What follows are 7 T cell receptor beta chains derived from one specimen sequenced in a study of shared clonotypes between healthy human individuals. Clones were sequenced by immunoSEQ multiplex PCR, and TCRdb holds only the in-frame ones, with some missing. The data contain roughly 320,000 clones, around 87% of them singletons. Sequenced material: memory CD8+ T cells sorted from blood. Subset in this sample: CD45RO+ cells pooled with CCR7-negative TemRA cells. All receptors come from a man aged 18 to 35 in good health.

The chain recombines TRBV30 with TRBJ1-1, with D possibly TRBD1 on 5 matching bases. CDR1 GTSNPN and CDR2 SVGIG come from the germline V gene (reference sequence). This CDR3 is built from 14 residues. The V end was cut by 0 bases, the J end by 6 bases, with 14 bases between. Here the CDR3 DNA reads TGTGCCTGGAGTGTACTGAAGGGGTTCCCTGAAGCTTTCTTT. Translated, it gives CAWSVLKGFPEAFF.

The V gene is TRBV28, the J gene TRBJ2-7; 8 bases agree with TRBD1. There are 14 residues in the CDR3. V shed 2 bases, J shed 2 bases, and the junction held 2 bases outside the gene matches. The germline V gene encodes CDR1 MDHEN and CDR2 SYDVKM. The chain's CDR3 is CASSLAGQAYEQYF. The CDR3 DNA reads TGTGCCAGCAGTTTAGCGGGACAGGCCTACGAGCAGTACTTC. The complete variable domain, with remaining parts taken from reference TRBV28 and TRBJ2-7, reads DVKVTQSSRYLVKRTGEKVFLECVQDMDHENMFWYRQDPGLGLRLIYFSYDVKMKEKGDIPEGYSVSREKKERFSLILESASTNQTSMYLCASSLAGQAYEQYFGPGTRLTVT.

The V gene is TRBV4-1, the J gene TRBJ1-1; D might be TRBD1 (5 bases). Per germline, CDR1 MGHRA and CDR2 YSYEKL. The CDR3 consists of 14 residues. With 5 bases removed from V and 1 base from J, the gap between germline ends came to 11 bases. CDR3 sequence: CASSWGVQNTEAFF. CDR3 DNA: TGCGCCAGCAGCTGGGGGGTCCAGAACACTGAAGCTTTCTTT.

The V call is TRBV10-2, the J call TRBJ2-7; 8 bases agree with TRBD2. Germline loops: CDR1 WSHSY, CDR2 SAAADI. The V gene end was trimmed by 3 bases and the J gene end by 0 bases; junction bases not matched to a gene: 7. This CDR3 spans 16 amino acids. The CDR3 nucleotides are TGCGCCAGCAGTGAAGAGCGGGGGAGAAGCTCCTACGAGCAGTACTTC. It specifies CASSEERGRSSYEQYF.

This sequence joins TRBV2 and TRBJ2-7; D call uncertain. V was pared by 4 bases and J by 2 bases, with 9 bases between. The CDR3 extends over 13 amino acids. Germline-derived CDR1 and CDR2 are SNHLY and FYNNEI. CDR3: CASSGEETYEQYF. The DNA for the CDR3 is TGTGCCAGCAGTGGTGAAGAGACCTACGAGCAGTACTTC.

The genes are TRBV2 and TRBJ2-7, with D possibly TRBD2 on 5 matching bases. The CDR3 runs to 15 residues. Trimming removed 2 bases at V and 2 bases at J, with 13 bases between. In germline, CDR1 is SNHLY, CDR2 FYNNEI. CDR3 loop: CASSESTSTTYEQYF. In DNA, the CDR3 is TGTGCCAGCAGTGAAAGCACTAGTACTACCTACGAGCAGTACTTC. Full variable domain (rest looked up from reference TRBV2 and TRBJ2-7): EPEVTQTPSHQVTQMGQEVILRCVPISNHLYFYWYRQILGQKVEFLVSFYNNEISEKSEIFDDQFSVERPDGSNFTLKIRSTKLEDSAMYFCASSESTSTTYEQYFGPGTRLTVT.

The genes are TRBV18 and TRBJ2-7; 8 bases are a match to TRBD1. Germline CDR1 KGHSH, CDR2 LQKENI. Unmatched junction bases numbered 8, after V lost 3 bases and J lost 4 bases. The length of the CDR3 is 15 residues. DNA for the CDR3: TGTGCCAGCTCACCTACAGGGGGATCTCTTTACGAGCAGTACTTC. It translates to CASSPTGGSLYEQYF.